The clone carrying this TCR beta chain was found a few times. These data are taken from a study of blood T cell repertoires in COVID-19. Looking at the study overall: The samples span acute and convalescent COVID-19 from the United States, Italy and Spain. The cDNA or gDNA used as material had been derived from T cells, B-cell-depleted T cells, or PBMCs.

In the authors' workflow: Estimated nucleated cell counts came from reference gene primer amplification. Sequencing was performed with immunoSEQ multiplex PCR; in TCRdb, only in-frame clones are kept and a portion is missing. V, J and clone size were drawn from that table, and D and trimming were deduced from the DNA. This table has over 150,000 clones, roughly four fifths appearing once. CDR1 and CDR2 (germline): MNHNS, SASEGT. Between the trimmed V and J ends, which lost 1 base and 4 bases, there was a span of 13 bases. CDR3 length equals 15 residues. The receptor comes from an elderly woman with acute or convalescent COVID-19. The sequencing sample was made of peripheral blood. The chain combines TRBV6-1 with TRBJ1-2, with a possible D match to TRBD1 (6 bases). The CDR3 DNA is TGTGCCAGCAGTGAAGTTCAGGGGAGCTCCTATGGCTACACCTTC. This codes for CASSEVQGSSYGYTF.